This entry describes one T cell receptor (beta chain). What it binds is unknown. Germline CDR1 is MNHNY and CDR2 is SVGAGI (reference sequence). The CDR3 runs 14 residues. After removal of 5 bases from V and 3 bases from J, the junction contained 6 bases not matched to a gene. This record belongs to a study of radiotherapy plus CTLA-4 blockade in lung cancer. Sequencing was performed with immunoSEQ multiplex PCR; in TCRdb, only in-frame clones are kept and a portion is missing. The table lists about 76,000 clones, under 90% of them singletons. Focal radiation and CTLA-4 blockade (ipilimumab) were tested in chemo-refractory metastatic non-small-cell lung cancer patients. Study findings and constraints: TCR clones from tumors expanded in blood after radiotherapy plus ipilimumab. Early clonal dynamics of blood T cells, together with interferon-beta, were reported as the best response predictor.

This specimen was peripheral blood, taken from a patient treated with radiotherapy plus ipilimumab. The J gene is TRBJ2-7, the V gene TRBV6-6; 8 nucleotides align to TRBD2. This TCR came from a human donor with non-small cell lung cancer who had stable disease on radiotherapy plus ipilimumab. Here the CDR3 reads CASSRGLAFYEQYF. For the CDR3, the DNA is TGTGCCAGCAGTAGAGGACTAGCCTTCTACGAGCAGTACTTC.